These 5 T cell receptor beta chains share one sample of origin, sequenced in a study of blood T cells in healthy people across ages. The authors ran a second PCR of roughly 6 to 11 cycles using a sample-barcoded 5' primer and a J-beta primer mix. TCRdb reanalysed the 5' RACE reads using MiXCR and keeps one entry per CDR3 protein. Counted here are under 750,000 distinct CDR3 sequences, around 48% occurring once; the ten biggest clones make up under 30%. What was sequenced was blood. Source of these receptors: a man older than 75 in good health.

The chain combines TRBV7-9 with TRBJ2-1; D not resolved. The V end lost 0 bases, the J end lost 6 bases, and 6 bases lay between the germline ends. This CDR3 contains 13 residues. CDR1 is SEHNR, CDR2 FQNEAQ, per germline (reference sequence). In nucleotides, the CDR3 is TGTGCCAGCAGCTTAGCCGGGCTCAATGAGCAGTTCTTC. Its protein is CASSLAGLNEQFF.

A note on this clonotype: Compared with germline, one end of the junction differs, possibly owing to a read error. The V call is TRBV4-2, the J call TRBJ2-1, with D perhaps matching TRBD1 (5 bases). The CDR3 sequence is 17 residues long. The germline V gene has CDR1 LGHNA and CDR2 YNFKEQ. CDR3 residues: CANSQVWGQSSYNEQFF. The CDR3, as DNA: TGTGCCAACAGCCAAGTCTGGGGCCAGAGCTCCTACAATGAGCAGTTCTTC.

The CDR3, as DNA: TGCGCCAGCAGCTTGGCCCGGGCAGGGGAAGAGACCCAGTACTTC. Its protein product is CASSLARAGEETQYF. The V gene is TRBV5-1, the J gene TRBJ2-5, with D possibly TRBD1 on 6 matching bases. CDR3 length: 15 amino acids. Trimming cost V 0 bases and J 3 bases, with 12 bases left between them. Germline CDR1 reads SGHRS; CDR2 reads YFSETQ.

The chain recombines TRBV3-1 with TRBJ1-1; no definite D call. The V gene's germline CDR1 is LGHDT and CDR2 YNNKEL (reference sequence). V was shortened by 6 bases and J by 8 bases, with 16 bases between the two germline ends. The CDR3 runs to 13 residues. The CDR3 sequence: CASSPTWTLEAFF. The CDR3 coding sequence is TGTGCCAGCAGTCCCACGTGGACCCTCGAAGCTTTCTTT.

The V and J genes are TRBV28 and TRBJ2-3; tentatively, D is TRBD1 or TRBD2 (5 bases each). V lost 6 bases and J 2 bases, leaving 15 bases between the germline ends. Germline loops: CDR1 MDHEN, CDR2 SYDVKM. CDR3 size: 15 residues. The DNA for the CDR3 is TGTGCCAGCAGGGAACAGGAGGTATTCACAGATACGCAGTATTTT. It is translated as CASREQEVFTDTQYF.